This T cell receptor beta chain emerged from a study of T cells in Graves' hyperthyroidism and ophthalmopathy (dated by TCRdb to about 2019). General notes on the study: Peripheral blood samples were taken at initial diagnosis, before any treatment was given. In addition, the study compared T-cell repertoires in thyroid tissue and in blood from five to seven Graves' hyperthyroidism patients. An independent validation cohort of 18 to 20 hyperthyroidism patients and 17 patients who later progressed to ophthalmopathy tested prospective prediction of ophthalmopathy. The paper reports TCR Vbeta CDR3 sequencing of some 140 peripheral blood samples: around 45 ophthalmopathy, approximately 74 hyperthyroidism and about 17 progressor patients. Once sampling was done, hyperthyroidism patients were given methimazole at a starting dose of 30 mg daily, whereas ophthalmopathy patients were given high-dose intravenous methylprednisolone. A discovery cohort of about 96 patients, roughly 43 with Graves' ophthalmopathy and about 58 with stable Graves' hyperthyroidism, was used to find distinguishing TCR V-J signatures. The 100 or so discovery patients were randomly split 7:3 into training and test sets.

CDR1 and CDR2 are read off the germline V gene as MDHEN and SYDVKM. V trim: 2 bases; J trim: 10 bases; unmatched bases: 6. The CDR3 runs 13 amino acids, cysteine and phenylalanine included. Of all the DNA, just the CDR3 is kept, 39 bases in frame from base 1. Ophthalmopathy patients had moderately to severely active disease, with a Clinical Activity Score of 3 or more, a NOSPECS grade of 4 or more, and a disease duration of less than 3 months. Patients with uncontrolled infections, other autoimmune diseases, pregnancy or lactation were excluded. Diagnoses were based on clinical symptoms, serum thyroxine and TRAb, thyroid ultrasound and orbital computed tomography. PBMCs were separated from roughly 10 ml of fresh peripheral blood using Ficoll-Paque density gradient centrifugation. Total RNA was extracted using Trizol reagent, and RNA quality was assessed on an Agilent 2100 Bioanalyzer. The TCR beta CDR3 regions were amplified from RNA transcripts. For the first round of RT-PCR on the TCR CDR3, the HTBI primer set was used together with the Qiagen OneStep RT-PCR kit. The libraries were constructed in a second round of multiplex PCR and then size-selected and purified. The libraries were sequenced on an Illumina HiSeq2000 using paired-end 100 bp reads. In the source study's methods: SOAPnuke was used to process the raw data, throwing out any read that contained adapters or uncalled bases, had a mean Phred below 15, or lacked an exact constant-primer or identifier match. High-quality paired reads were merged using COPE v1.2.5, and each unique nucleotide sequence was defined as a clonotype. MiTCR v1.1 was used to align clonotypes to the IMGT TRBV, TRBD and TRBJ reference segments. The analysis included only V-J combinations with a frequency above 0.0001, which together covered 99.2% of the repertoires. The TCS score was defined as the ratio of F50 (clonal expansion) to E x V (chaos), calculated using BLOSUM62-based TCRdist between CDR3 peptides within each V-J. Welch's t-statistics and random forest reduced around 520 V-J features to about 12, which were used in a naive Bayes classifier (R e1071). TCRdb trimmed the raw reads at Q25, called clones with MiXCR and kept productive beta chains. Each CDR3 protein gets just one entry, which takes the most common genes and DNA from the rows behind it. It is TCRdb's table, rather than the study itself, that gives the V and J calls and clone size. For this sample the table gives around 520,000 distinct CDR3 sequences, of which around a quarter were detected only once. Of the sample, approximately 11% falls within the top ten clones.

There are a few counts of this clonotype. The clone's antigen remains unknown. No base quality information exists; no much larger clone differs at one position. Results the study describes overall, beyond this receptor: In validation, progression to ophthalmopathy was predicted by the model with about 70% sensitivity and around 75% specificity, a median of 6.5 months before onset. Blood samples also contained most of the expanded thyroid clonotypes (frequency above 0.001), which suggests that blood repertoires may reflect thyroid immune responses. A 13 V-J signature model separated ophthalmopathy from stable hyperthyroidism, with roughly 88% sensitivity and around 84% specificity in cross-validation and 80%/75% in testing. No statistical method was used to set the sample size in advance, and investigators knew the group allocation.

This sequence uses TRBV28 and TRBJ2-7, with 9 bases in between that match TRBD2. This TCR was recovered from a woman aged 30 to 39 with Graves' ophthalmopathy. Material for sequencing was blood. The encoded CDR3 is CASSLAREGKQYF. The bases read TGTGCCAGCAGTTTAGCGCGGGAGGGAAAACAGTACTTC.